One and the same sample provided the 13 T cell receptor beta chains below, sequenced in a study of metastatic and nonmetastatic thyroid tumors. No treatment had been given to any patient before thyroid surgery. TCRdb re-called clones from the PCR reads using MiXCR. This table holds some 23,000 clones, approximately 22% found once. The material sequenced was adjacent normal tissue. The receptors originated from a female donor with papillary thyroid cancer or a benign thyroid nodule (not recorded which). Some clones in this sample may be carry-over from other donors' samples.

For this clone: A clone one base away is much larger, so this may be a read error. This sample includes further DNA sequences coding for the same CDR3. V usage is TRBV29-1 and J usage is TRBJ1-2, with 7 nucleotides matching TRBD1. There are 13 residues in the CDR3. With 4 bases clipped from V and 0 bases from J, the junction kept 2 bases outside the gene matches. Germline loops: CDR1 SQVTM, CDR2 ANQGSEA. CDR3 DNA: TGCAGCGTTGGTACAGGGGCTAACTATGGCTACACCTTC. This codes for CSVGTGANYGYTF.

Here the CDR3 DNA reads TGTGCCAGCAGCCAGGGGTCCGGCTACAATGAGCAGTTCTTC. This codes for CASSQGSGYNEQFF. This sequence joins TRBV7-2 and TRBJ2-1, with D maybe TRBD1 (6 bases). In germline, CDR1 is SGHTA, CDR2 FQGNSA. The CDR3 spans 14 residues. The V gene lost 5 bases and the J gene lost 3 bases, with 11 bases spanning the gap.

The chain carries TRBV4-1 and TRBJ2-1; 14 nucleotides agree with TRBD2. Germline CDR1 and CDR2: MGHRA and YSYEKL. The CDR3 loop spans 16 amino acids. V was clipped by 5 bases and J by 4 bases; unmatched bases: 4. CDR3 nucleotide sequence: TGCGCCAGCAGCTTCCGGACTAGCGGGAGGTACAATGAGCAGTTCTTC. Protein: CASSFRTSGRYNEQFF.

This rearrangement joins TRBV24-1 to TRBJ1-4, with D unresolved. V gave up 6 bases and J gave up 8 bases, with 12 bases separating them. From germline, CDR1 is KGHDR and CDR2 SFDVKD. This CDR3 comprises 13 residues. The CDR3, as DNA: TGTGCCACCAGTTCCTTTGTTAAGGAAAAACTGTTTTTT. Protein: CATSSFVKEKLFF.

V is TRBV2 and J is TRBJ2-7, with TRBD2 matching over 10 bases. The CDR3 totals 19 residues. V lost 6 bases, J lost 7 bases, and 24 bases stayed unmatched. The germline CDR1 and CDR2 sequences are SNHLY and FYNNEI. The CDR3 sequence is CASRKSAGGPIRSQDEQYF. The CDR3 DNA sequence: TGTGCCAGCAGGAAATCAGCGGGAGGGCCCATAAGGTCCCAGGATGAGCAGTACTTC.

This clone came up many times. The chain has TRBV5-6 and TRBJ2-1, with D uncertain. Germline loops: CDR1 SGHDT, CDR2 YYEEEE. CDR3 length: 14 amino acids. The V gene lost 4 bases and the J gene lost 9 bases, with 17 bases spanning the gap. The CDR3, as DNA: TGTGCCAGCAGCCCGTTCTACTTCTACGGTGAGCAGTTCTTC. Its translation: CASSPFYFYGEQFF.

This clone showed up many times. V gene TRBV27 combines with J gene TRBJ1-1; 7 bases fit TRBD1. The CDR3 sequence is 17 residues long. Germline V gives CDR1 MNHEY, CDR2 SMNVEV (reference sequence). J was trimmed by 5 bases and V by 4 bases; bases with no gene match: 16. For the CDR3, the DNA is TGTGCCAGCAGTTCGGCCGCCTGGGCAGGGGGGGTGACTGAAGCTTTCTTT. Residues: CASSSAAWAGGVTEAFF.

This chain connects TRBV19 to TRBJ1-2, with TRBD1 identical over 8 bases. V was clipped by 5 bases and J by 1 base; unmatched bases: 12. The CDR3 loop spans 17 amino acids. The V gene's germline CDR1 is LNHDA and CDR2 SQIVND (reference sequence). CDR3 nucleotides: TGTGCCAGTAGTGGTATAGAGGGACAGGCATTTAACTATGGCTACACCTTC. Amino acid sequence: CASSGIEGQAFNYGYTF.

This clone was detected a few times. The J gene is TRBJ2-7, the V gene TRBV13; 9 nucleotides line up with TRBD1. Germline V CDR1 and CDR2: PRHDT, FYEKMQ (reference sequence). This CDR3 region has 17 residues. Germline trimming cut 5 bases from V and 0 bases from J; bases unmatched to any gene: 11. CDR3: CASSTKGGDRASYEQYF. The CDR3 DNA sequence: TGTGCCAGCAGCACCAAAGGGGGGGACAGGGCCTCCTACGAGCAGTACTTC.

This clone was seen at least ten times. V usage is TRBV4-1 and J usage is TRBJ2-4; D assignment may be TRBD1 or TRBD2 (5 bases each). The CDR3 contains 16 residues. The V end was cut by 0 bases, the J end by 0 bases, with 9 bases between. Per the germline V gene, CDR1 is MGHRA and CDR2 is YSYEKL. The DNA for the CDR3 is TGCGCCAGCAGCCAAGATCGAGGGGCAGCCAAAAACATTCAGTACTTC. It translates to CASSQDRGAAKNIQYF.

This clone is classed as medium-sized (0.01 to 0.1%). The V gene is TRBV7-8, the J gene TRBJ2-7; TRBD2 might be the D (5 bases). V shed 5 bases and J shed 0 bases, with 14 bases lying between them. Germline CDR1 SGHVS, CDR2 FQNEAQ. The CDR3 has 15 amino acids. The CDR3 nucleotides read TGTGCCAGCAGCCTGGGAGTCGCCACCTCCTACGAGCAGTACTTC. This gives the protein CASSLGVATSYEQYF.

Ten or more counts support this clone. The rearrangement links TRBV20-1 to TRBJ2-3; 8 positions match TRBD1. V was clipped by 6 bases and J by 6 bases; unmatched bases: 5. CDR3 length: 12 residues. Germline V CDR1 and CDR2: DFQATT, SNEGSKA (reference sequence). This CDR3 is CSALTGVDTQYF. In nucleotides, the CDR3 is TGCAGTGCCCTGACAGGGGTGGATACGCAGTATTTT.

Details on this clone: The same CDR3 is also encoded by other DNA sequences in this sample. The CDR3 bases are TGTGCCAGCAGCCTAGGAGGAGAAGGCGAAAAACTGTTTTTT. It encodes CASSLGGEGEKLFF. The chain carries TRBV7-9 and TRBJ1-4; D is unresolved. The CDR3 totals 14 residues. The germline V and J ends were trimmed by 5 bases and 8 bases, with 15 bases remaining between them. Germline CDR1 is SEHNR and CDR2 is FQNEAQ (reference sequence).